This TCR beta chain derives from a study of monozygotic twins with inflammatory bowel disease. The authors used about 4,000 ng of total RNA per TCR library. Using the 5' RACE reads, TCRdb records one entry per CDR3 protein without DNA. This sample's table reports tens of thousands of distinct CDR3 sequences. In germline, CDR1 is MNHNS, CDR2 SASEGT. The CDR3 totals 15 residues. The chain is built from TRBV6-1 and TRBJ2-4; lacking DNA, the TRBD1 call made by TCRdb goes unchecked. Sequencing used blood. The clonotype originates from a human donor with ulcerative colitis or Crohn's disease, or a healthy co-twin of an affected twin (not recorded which). This chain's CDR3 is CASRGTGTAKNIQYF.